This T cell receptor (beta chain) was documented in a study of regulatory T cells in long-lasting Graves disease. Findings and caveats of the study: Persistent disease exhibited a predilection for TRBV28, TRBJ1-2 and TRBJ2-5.

For TCR beta, libraries came from iRepertoire HTBI primers and Arm-PCR of CDR3 regions. TCRdb itself ran the multiplex PCR reads through MiXCR, one entry per CDR3 protein. The sample lists about 460,000 distinct CDR3 sequences, 14% seen once, with roughly 15% in the top ten. The time point is: newly diagnosed GD, antithyroid drugs for less than 3 months. Following extraction of RNA from PBMCs, that RNA was used to make the TCR library. Collection of peripheral blood (approximately 9 milliliters) was done using EDTA tubes. The germline V and J ends were trimmed by 1 base and 3 bases, with 20 bases remaining between them. The CDR3 loop spans 17 amino acids. Germline CDR1 reads GTSNPN; CDR2 reads SVGIG (reference sequence). Turning to this clonotype: Its antigen is still unknown.

Separately, the same data were catalogued under a study of T cells in Graves' hyperthyroidism and ophthalmopathy. Turning to that study: Exclusions: uncontrolled infection, other autoimmune disease, pregnancy, lactation. Most thyroid clonotypes with frequency above 0.001 were detected in blood.

The specimen comprised peripheral blood mononuclear cells (PBMCs), sampled at new diagnosis, from a patient treated with antithyroid drugs. This TCR was recovered from a woman in her forties or fifties with Graves disease. The rearrangement links TRBV30 to TRBJ2-3; no definite D call. CDR3 DNA: TGTGCCTGGAGTGACATACAGAGCCTTCTTATTACAGATACGCAGTATTTT. Its protein is CAWSDIQSLLITDTQYF.